These T cell receptor beta chains were read from a single sample in a study of follicular helper T cells after annual influenza vaccination. The protocol was immunoSEQ multiplex PCR, while the TCRdb copy is restricted to in-frame clones and leaves out a portion. The sample lists 11,000 to 15,000 clones, approximately 84% occurring once. This specimen was CXCR5- memory CD4+ T cells sorted from blood, taken on the day of influenza vaccination. These TCRs come from an adult who received the influenza vaccine. CDR3s include the opening cysteine and the closing phenylalanine or tryptophan.

TRBV28	CASSLRGSTSYEQYF
TRBV7-8	CASSLSRGGNNNQPQHF
TRBV5-4	CASSTPGETQYF
TRBV28	CASSLSEASSSYEQYF
TRBV5-4	CASSPQGGSYPDTQYF
TRBV5-4	CASSLGGGGAYLADTQYF
TRBV28	CASSFSGTGGVDYGYTF
TRBV30	CAWSVQGGQPQHF
TRBV9	CASSVGDSGYQETQYF
TRBV6-6	CASSQRAGRDYGYTF
TRBV2	CASSEAGSGSRGRDEQYF
TRBV5-1	CASSFGDSGGAYNEQFF
TRBV4-1	CASSHSPDRGYQETQYF
TRBV6-1	CASREIYNEQFF
TRBV18	CASSPPGGVANEQFF
TRBV7-7	CASSSAPGLAGTGGTDTQYF
TRBV28	CASSSSGTGWQPQHF
TRBV7-6	CASSLTRGNEQFF
TRBV2	CASSGTGTGGEQYF
TRBV11-2	CASSPGTGTYEQYF
TRBV6-5	CASSYSTSGDTQYF
TRBV5-1	CASSARGFDSPLHF
TRBV29-1	CSVEDPLGQAYNEQFF
TRBV6-1	CASSDAGSTDTQYF
TRBV5-1	CASSLGTMNTEAFF
TRBV5-4	CASRPGQRISNYGYTF
TRBV18	CASSRDREVYEQYF
TRBV7-9	CASSSSSPGQGFRGYTF